The rows below give T cell receptor beta chains drawn from one sample of a study of blood T cells in healthy people across ages. Each CDR3 protein is one row after TCRdb ran MiXCR on the 5' RACE reads. The data hold around 800,000 distinct CDR3 sequences, with 60% to 80% observed a single time. The sample was blood. The receptors were gathered from a young man in good health. Each CDR3 is given with its conserved first and last residue. A D gene is named only where the DNA matches it firmly. Part of the rows lack a size; the others show once, few, many or a class for expanded clones.

j_call	clone_size	d_call	v_call	cdr3_nt	cdr3_aa
TRBJ2-3	.	TRBD2	TRBV7-3	TGTGCCAGCAGCCCCCTGGGAAGCGGGGCCGCTGATACGCAGTATTTT	CASSPLGSGAADTQYF
TRBJ2-1	few	.	TRBV29-1	TGCAGCGTTGAAGAGGGAAGGGAGGATGAGCAGTTCTTC	CSVEEGREDEQFF
TRBJ2-5	.	.	TRBV29-1	TGCAGCGTTGACAGGGAACACGAGACCCAGTACTTC	CSVDREHETQYF
TRBJ2-7	few	.	TRBV11-1	TGTGCCAGCAGCTTTGCGAACTACGAGCAGTACTTC	CASSFANYEQYF
TRBJ2-7	once	TRBD1	TRBV9	TGTGCCAGCAGCGTAGACGGGACAGGGTCGACCTACAAGCAGTACTTC	CASSVDGTGSTYKQYF
TRBJ2-7	few	.	TRBV5-1	TGCGCCAGCAGCTTGGAGACCACCCCTAACGACGAGCAGTACTTC	CASSLETTPNDEQYF
TRBJ2-1	few	.	TRBV3-1	TGTGCCAGCAGCCAAGGTGGGGCAGAGTTATACAATGAGCAGTTCTTC	CASSQGGAELYNEQFF
TRBJ1-5	.	.	TRBV14	TGTGCCAGCAGCCCATCAGGGGCTCAGCCCCAGCATTTT	CASSPSGAQPQHF
TRBJ2-3	many	TRBD1	TRBV4-2	TGTGCCAGCAGCCCGGGACAGGGGGACACAGATACGCAGTATTTT	CASSPGQGDTDTQYF
TRBJ2-1	.	.	TRBV27	TGTGCCAGCAGTACAACCCGGGGAAATGAGCAGTTCTTC	CASSTTRGNEQFF
TRBJ2-4	.	.	TRBV7-3	TGTGCCAGCAGCCCCGAGGGAGCCCCAAGGGCTCAGTACTTC	CASSPEGAPRAQYF
TRBJ1-6	.	TRBD1	TRBV6-6	TGTGCCAGCAGTTACGGACAGGAGAATTCACCCCTCCACTTT	CASSYGQENSPLHF
TRBJ2-1	few	.	TRBV5-1	TGCGCCAGCAGCTCCGATAGTAATGAGCAGTTCTTC	CASSSDSNEQFF
TRBJ1-2	.	TRBD1	TRBV20-1	TGCAGTGCTAGAGGGGGGCAGGGGGCTGGTGGCTACACCTTC	CSARGGQGAGGYTF
TRBJ1-2	few	TRBD1	TRBV7-2	TGTGCCAGCAGCTTAGGGTCGGGACAGGGCTATGGCTACACCTTC	CASSLGSGQGYGYTF
TRBJ2-7	.	.	TRBV29-1	TGCAGCGTTTTCCCGGGCCCAGATGGAGAGCAGTACTTC	CSVFPGPDGEQYF
TRBJ2-5	.	TRBD1	TRBV10-3	TGTGCCATCAGTGAGAGGGGACAGGGAGAGACCCAGTACTTC	CAISERGQGETQYF
TRBJ2-1	many	TRBD2	TRBV6-2/TRBV6-3	TGTGCCAGCAGTTTTCTAGCGGTCAGGTATGAGCAGTTCTTC	CASSFLAVRYEQFF
TRBJ2-3	.	TRBD1	TRBV6-2/TRBV6-3	TGTGCCAGCAGTTACCCCAGGACAGGGAATACGGATACGCAGTATTTT	CASSYPRTGNTDTQYF
TRBJ2-1	.	TRBD2	TRBV27	TGTGCCAGCAGTGATAGACTAGCGTGGGATGAGCAGTTCTTC	CASSDRLAWDEQFF
TRBJ1-1	.	.	TRBV9	TGTGCCAGCAGCGCCCAACAGGGAGCAGTGAACACTGAAGCTTTCTTT	CASSAQQGAVNTEAFF
TRBJ2-7	.	.	TRBV10-3	TGTGCCATCAGTGAGGGACTGGGACCCTCCTACGAGCAGTACTTC	CAISEGLGPSYEQYF
TRBJ2-3	.	.	TRBV29-1	TGCAGCATCCCTTCGACGGGGACTAGCACAGATACGCAGTATTTT	CSIPSTGTSTDTQYF
TRBJ2-1	.	TRBD2	TRBV20-1	TGCAGTGCTCCAGATTTGACGGGGGGCTCCTACAATGAGCAGTTCTTC	CSAPDLTGGSYNEQFF
TRBJ1-2	.	.	TRBV29-1	TGCAGCGTTTCCGGATTGGGCTCTAACTATGGCTACACCTTC	CSVSGLGSNYGYTF
TRBJ1-6	few	.	TRBV5-4	TGTGCCAGCAGCTTTATCGGGGAAAATTCACCCCTCCACTTT	CASSFIGENSPLHF
TRBJ2-1	once	.	TRBV9	TGTGCCAGCAGCGTAGGCGGGGCCGACTACAATGAGCAGTTCTTC	CASSVGGADYNEQFF
TRBJ1-4	few	.	TRBV7-2	TGTGCCAGCAGCTTCGCAAGGGAAAAACTGTTTTTT	CASSFAREKLFF
TRBJ1-2	.	.	TRBV29-1	TGCAGCGTTGGGTTCATCCTACGCTTTAACTATGGCTACACCTTC	CSVGFILRFNYGYTF
TRBJ1-1	.	TRBD1	TRBV5-1	TGCGCCAGCAGCTTCGGGGACAGGAACACTGAAGCTTTCTTT	CASSFGDRNTEAFF
TRBJ2-7	few	TRBD1	TRBV9	TGTGCCAGCAGCGCTGGACAGGGGATTATTTACGAGCAGTACTTC	CASSAGQGIIYEQYF
TRBJ2-7	.	.	TRBV4-2	TGTGCCAGCAGCCAGCACAAACGGACGGCGAGCTACGAGCAGTACTTC	CASSQHKRTASYEQYF
TRBJ2-7	.	.	TRBV5-1	TGCGCCAGCAGCTTGGCCTACAAGGCGCAGCCGTTCTACGAGCAGTACTTC	CASSLAYKAQPFYEQYF
TRBJ1-6	few	.	TRBV7-9	TGTGCCAGCAGCCCAAGGGAGGGGTCGAATTCACCCCTCCACTTT	CASSPREGSNSPLHF
TRBJ2-1	few	TRBD2	TRBV20-1	TGCAGTGCTAGGGGTGGGACTAGATGGTCCTACAATGAGCAGTTCTTC	CSARGGTRWSYNEQFF
TRBJ1-4	.	TRBD1	TRBV14	TGTGCCAGCAGCCAACAGCAGGGGGAGAATGAAAAACTGTTTTTT	CASSQQQGENEKLFF
TRBJ2-1	once	.	TRBV13	TGTGCCAGCAGCCTTCTGGGACGCCATGAGCAGTTCTTC	CASSLLGRHEQFF
TRBJ2-1	few	TRBD2	TRBV7-2	TGTGCCAGCAGCCAAGTCCGCGGGGGGGACAGTGAGCAGTTCTTC	CASSQVRGGDSEQFF
TRBJ2-5	.	.	TRBV15	TGTGCCACCAGCAGTCCTAGGCAGACCCAGTACTTC	CATSSPRQTQYF
TRBJ2-1	.	TRBD2	TRBV11-2	TGTGCCAGCAGCTTTACGCTAGCGGGGGTCTACGAGCAGTTCTTC	CASSFTLAGVYEQFF
TRBJ2-5	.	.	TRBV6-5	TGTGCCAGCACTGCGACGGGGCGTGAGACCCAGTACTTC	CASTATGRETQYF
TRBJ1-5	once	.	TRBV10-3	TGTGCCATCAGTGGAGGACAGAGGGATCAGCCCCAGCATTTT	CAISGGQRDQPQHF
TRBJ1-1	.	.	TRBV29-1	TGCAGCGTTTCTTTCACTGAAGCTTTCTTT	CSVSFTEAFF
TRBJ2-5	.	TRBD2	TRBV10-3	TGTGCCATCAGTGAGAGGCTAGCGGGGGGGCCGCAAGAGACCCAGTACTTC	CAISERLAGGPQETQYF
TRBJ2-2	.	TRBD2	TRBV24-1	TGTGCCACCGGGGGACTAGCGGGAACCGGGGAGCTGTTTTTT	CATGGLAGTGELFF
TRBJ2-1	.	.	TRBV4-3	TGCGCCAGCAGCCGGACAGTGAATGAGCAGTTCTTC	CASSRTVNEQFF
TRBJ1-4	.	.	TRBV18	TGTGCCAGCTCACCGGGAGAGGGCGGCAATGAAAAACTGTTTTTT	CASSPGEGGNEKLFF
TRBJ2-7	many	.	TRBV6-6	TGTGCCAGCACCACGGGGGTCGAGCAGTACTTC	CASTTGVEQYF
TRBJ2-3	few	.	TRBV29-1	TGCAGCGTTGAAGGCCAGACAGCAGGCGATACGCAGTATTTT	CSVEGQTAGDTQYF
TRBJ2-3	.	.	TRBV24-1	TGTGCCACCAGTGATTTTAGGGATACGCAGTATTTT	CATSDFRDTQYF
TRBJ2-7	few	.	TRBV6-2/TRBV6-3	TGTGCCAGCAGTTACGGTCACCCCTACGAGCAGTACTTC	CASSYGHPYEQYF
TRBJ2-7	.	.	TRBV11-1	TGCGCCAGCAGCTTAGCGTGGACGAACAATGAGCAGTACTTC	CASSLAWTNNEQYF
TRBJ1-1	.	.	TRBV4-1	TGCGCCAGCAGCCAAGAAGGACAGAAAGCTTTCTTT	CASSQEGQKAFF
TRBJ1-2	.	TRBD1	TRBV27	TGTGCCAGCAGTAGGGACAGGGGTAACTATGGCTACACCTTC	CASSRDRGNYGYTF